This is a list of T cell receptor beta chains from one sample in a study of siplizumab effects on memory and regulatory T cells. TCRdb's copy holds only in-frame clones and misses some; the assay was immunoSEQ multiplex PCR. The sample has 90,000 to 120,000 clones; 91% are singletons. The specimen sequenced was CD4+ T cells sorted from blood. The source is a human donor in good health. Some clones in this sample may be carry-over from other donors' samples. Both conserved end residues are part of each CDR3. A D gene is named only where the DNA matches it firmly. Size values are once, few and many counts, or a class for expanded clones, and some rows have none.

>.|13|TRBJ1-1|.|TRBV19
TGTGCCAGCCTCAAACCCCCGAACACTGAAGCTTTCTTT
CASLKPPNTEAFF
>.|17|TRBJ1-3|.|TRBV19
TGTGCCAGTAGTATCCCCGGGGCTGGATACTCTGGAAACACCATATATTTT
CASSIPGAGYSGNTIYF
>.|14|TRBJ2-5|TRBD2|TRBV2
TGTGCCAGCAAACTAGCGGGACTTGTAGAGACCCAGTACTTC
CASKLAGLVETQYF
>.|12|TRBJ2-1|.|TRBV29-1
TGCAGCGTTGTAGGTGATTCCAATGAGCAGTTCTTC
CSVVGDSNEQFF
>.|19|TRBJ2-1|TRBD2|TRBV9
TGTGCCAGCAGCGTATCCGGTCTAGCGGGACTCAGCTCCTACAATGAGCAGTTCTTC
CASSVSGLAGLSSYNEQFF
>.|15|TRBJ2-3|TRBD2|TRBV7-9
TGTGCCAGCAGCCTAACTAGCGGGAGCACAGATACGCAGTATTTT
CASSLTSGSTDTQYF
>.|15|TRBJ2-1|TRBD2|TRBV5-8
TGTGCCAGCAGCTTGGTTCTAGCGGGAGTGGGTGAGCAGTTCTTC
CASSLVLAGVGEQFF
>.|15|TRBJ1-3|.|TRBV15
TGTGCCACCAGCAGAGATGTGAGGTCTGGAAACACCATATATTTT
CATSRDVRSGNTIYF
>.|15|TRBJ2-5|TRBD2|TRBV28
TGTGCCAGCAGTTCGGGACTAGAAAAACAAGAGACCCAGTACTTC
CASSSGLEKQETQYF
>.|17|TRBJ1-2|TRBD1|TRBV7-8
TGTGCCAGCAGCTTAGACACAGGGGGCGAGGAATTTCGTGGCTACACCTTC
CASSLDTGGEEFRGYTF
>.|14|TRBJ2-1|.|TRBV5-1
TGCGCCAGCAGCTTGGGGGCCTCCCTAGATGAGCAGTTCTTC
CASSLGASLDEQFF
>.|15|TRBJ2-7|.|TRBV27
TGTGCCAGCAGTTTCTCAGCGGGTAACTCCTACGAGCAGTACTTC
CASSFSAGNSYEQYF
>.|14|TRBJ1-1|.|TRBV19
TGTGCCAGTAGTATCGGGACCGCGAACACTGAAGCTTTCTTT
CASSIGTANTEAFF
>.|16|TRBJ2-2|TRBD2|TRBV9
TGTGCCAGCAGCGTAACTAGGGGACTAGCTGGCGGGGAGCTGTTTTTT
CASSVTRGLAGGELFF
>.|12|TRBJ2-1|.|TRBV7-9
TGTGCCAGCAGCCGACTGAGCGGGACACAGTTCTTC
CASSRLSGTQFF
>.|19|TRBJ2-3|TRBD2|TRBV7-2
TGTGCCAGCAGCTTAGAAGGGTCGACTAGCGGGAGGGCCAGGGATACGCAGTATTTT
CASSLEGSTSGRARDTQYF
>once|11|TRBJ1-4|TRBD1|TRBV6-6
TGTGCCAGCAGTCAAAGGGACAGACTGTTTTTT
CASSQRDRLFF
>.|13|TRBJ1-1|TRBD1|TRBV29-1
TGCAGCGTTGCGACCCAGGGGGACACTGAAGCTTTCTTT
CSVATQGDTEAFF
>.|15|TRBJ1-5|.|TRBV9
TGTGCCAGCAGCCCAGGGGACGTGGTAGGTCAGCCCCAGCATTTT
CASSPGDVVGQPQHF
>.|14|TRBJ1-2|.|TRBV28
TGTGCCAGCAGTTTGGCAGGGGAGGTCTATGGCTACACCTTC
CASSLAGEVYGYTF
>.|14|TRBJ2-3|TRBD1|TRBV4-2
TGTGCCAGCAGCCCTGGACAGGGGCCAGATACGCAGTATTTT
CASSPGQGPDTQYF
>few|15|TRBJ2-5|.|TRBV5-4
TGTGCCAGCAGCTTGAGGGTTGACATCGCCGAGACCCAGTACTTC
CASSLRVDIAETQYF
>.|13|TRBJ2-5|.|TRBV5-6
TGTGCCAGCAGCTTACAGGGACAAGAGACCCAGTACTTC
CASSLQGQETQYF
>.|15|TRBJ1-5|TRBD1|TRBV7-8
TGTGCCAGCAGCGCACAGGGGGATTTGTATCAGCCCCAGCATTTT
CASSAQGDLYQPQHF
>.|15|TRBJ2-2|TRBD1|TRBV30
TGTGCCTGGCGACAGGGACCGTCGAACACCGGGGAGCTGTTTTTT
CAWRQGPSNTGELFF
>few|13|TRBJ1-1|.|TRBV29-1
TGCAGCGTTGGGCGGGGAGGGAGCACTGAAGCTTTCTTT
CSVGRGGSTEAFF